Sequencing of this T cell receptor (beta chain) was carried out in a study of radiotherapy plus CTLA-4 blockade in lung cancer (dated by TCRdb to 2016 to 2018). Regarding the study in general: Among the enrolled patients, 15% to 20% had an objective response, and around 31% reached disease control. The full study reports these points: The strongest predictors of response were reported to be early dynamic shifts in blood T cell clones along with a rise in serum interferon-beta following radiation. After treatment with radiotherapy and ipilimumab, TCR clones that originated in tumors expanded in peripheral blood.

A remark on this clone: The clone's antigen remains unknown. Qualities for individual bases were not recorded, and no much larger clone is one base off.

In this study, focal radiation therapy paired with CTLA-4 blockade (ipilimumab) was tested in patients who had chemo-refractory metastatic non-small-cell lung cancer. From V the trimming removes 0 bases and from J it removes 10 bases, while the gene matches leave 10 bases of the junction unaccounted for. From the cysteine up to the phenylalanine, the CDR3 has a length of 16 residues. Only the CDR3 region is kept as DNA, spanning 48 bases read in frame from base 1. According to the germline V gene, CDR1 reads SGDLS and CDR2 reads YYNGEE. Libraries were prepared through the immunoSEQ multiplex PCR assay. TCRdb stores this immuneACCESS table with in-frame sequences only. Part of the clones is absent; in the studies checked, under half of the shortfall reflects unresolved V genes, and no reason is known for the rest. In all, the sample holds around 82,000 clones, and approximately 84% of those were seen once. The ten largest clones take up 0.65% to 0.85% of the sample.

This clonotype was obtained from a human donor with non-small cell lung cancer who had stable disease on radiotherapy plus ipilimumab. This chain is built from TRBV9 and TRBJ2-1; 10 nucleotides in the junction match TRBD2. The sequencing here drew on peripheral blood, taken from a patient treated with radiotherapy plus ipilimumab. The sequence in DNA is TGTGCCAGCAGCGTAGGGTCCGGGACTAGCGTCGGGGAGCAGTTCTTC. This codes for CASSVGSGTSVGEQFF.